This T cell receptor (beta chain) was captured in a study of cytomegalovirus exposure and HLA in healthy donors. Study summary: A data release that came early held around 85 million unique TCRs from HLA-typed donors. Findings and caveats of the study: In vitro assays verified that three CMV-associated chains recognized CMV antigens specifically.

The PCR ran on 60 Vbeta and 13 Jbeta primers. Clones were read by immunoSEQ multiplex PCR, and TCRdb kept only the in-frame ones, dropping some. This table holds fewer than 60,000 clones, about 50% found once. V shed 8 bases and J 3 bases; nucleotides not matched to a gene: 13. The CDR3 is 17 amino acids. Germline V gene sequence: CDR1 MNHEY, CDR2 SMNVEV (reference sequence). This clone was seen a few times. Its antigen is currently unknown. The rearrangement uses TRBV27 and TRBJ2-1; 10 bases align to TRBD2. Input material: PBMCs. The clonotype originates from a human donor in good health. The CDR3 sequence: CASCSFGLAVNYNEQFF. The CDR3 region has the DNA TGTGCCAGCTGTAGTTTTGGACTAGCGGTTAACTACAATGAGCAGTTCTTC.